This entry describes one T cell receptor beta chain. The sample is drawn from a study of blood T cell repertoires in COVID-19. On the study more broadly: Acute and convalescent COVID-19 samples came from the United States, Italy and Spain. Nucleic acid was either cDNA or gDNA, and it came from T cells, B-cell-depleted T cells, or PBMCs.

In germline, CDR1 is SGHAT, CDR2 FQNNGV. V was pared by 1 base and J by 2 bases, with 7 bases of the junction left unmatched. The CDR3 length is 16 residues. Methods used by the authors: Estimates of nucleated cell counts were drawn from the amplification of reference gene primers. Assay: immunoSEQ multiplex PCR; the TCRdb copy retains only in-frame clones and omits some. V and J calls and clone size come straight from that table; D and trimming were deduced from the DNA. The data show about 45,000 clones, about nine tenths seen once. This chain connects TRBV11-2 to TRBJ2-7; 8 nucleotides align to TRBD2. This receptor was taken from a human donor in a cohort sampled during active COVID-19. Sample: peripheral blood. CDR3 loop: CASSLVYSGGTYEQYF. The CDR3 bases are TGTGCCAGCAGCTTAGTCTACAGCGGGGGAACCTACGAGCAGTACTTC.